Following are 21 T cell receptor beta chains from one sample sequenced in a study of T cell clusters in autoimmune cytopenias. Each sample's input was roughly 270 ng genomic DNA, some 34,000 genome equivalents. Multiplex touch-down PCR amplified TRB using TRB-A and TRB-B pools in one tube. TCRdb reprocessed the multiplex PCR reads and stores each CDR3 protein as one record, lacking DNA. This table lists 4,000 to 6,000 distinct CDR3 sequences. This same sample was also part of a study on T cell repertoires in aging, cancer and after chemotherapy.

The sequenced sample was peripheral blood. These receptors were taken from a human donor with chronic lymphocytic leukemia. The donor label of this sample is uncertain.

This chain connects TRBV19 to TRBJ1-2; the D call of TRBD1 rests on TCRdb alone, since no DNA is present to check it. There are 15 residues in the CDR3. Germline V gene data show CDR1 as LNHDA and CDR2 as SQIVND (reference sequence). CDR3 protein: CASSIGRDTRYGYTF.

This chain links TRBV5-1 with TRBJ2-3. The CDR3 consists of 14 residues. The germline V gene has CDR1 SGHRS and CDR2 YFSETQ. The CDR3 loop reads CASSLDPGTDTQYF.

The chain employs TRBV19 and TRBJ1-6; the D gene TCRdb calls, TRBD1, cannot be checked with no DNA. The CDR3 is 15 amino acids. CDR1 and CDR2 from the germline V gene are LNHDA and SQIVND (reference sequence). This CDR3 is CASRDYRDRGSPLHF.

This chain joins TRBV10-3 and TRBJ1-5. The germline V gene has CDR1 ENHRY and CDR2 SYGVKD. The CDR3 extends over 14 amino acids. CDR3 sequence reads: CAISDISQHQPQHF.

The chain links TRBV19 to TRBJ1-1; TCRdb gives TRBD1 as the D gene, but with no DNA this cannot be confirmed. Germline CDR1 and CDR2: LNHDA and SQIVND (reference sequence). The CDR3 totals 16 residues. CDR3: CASSLGHLNTNTEAFF. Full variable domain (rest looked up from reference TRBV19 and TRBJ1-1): DGGITQSPKYLFRKEGQNVTLSCEQNLNHDAMYWYRQDPGQGLRLIYYSQIVNDFQKGDIAEGYSVSREKKESFPLTVTSAQKNPTAFYLCASSLGHLNTNTEAFFGQGTRLTVV.

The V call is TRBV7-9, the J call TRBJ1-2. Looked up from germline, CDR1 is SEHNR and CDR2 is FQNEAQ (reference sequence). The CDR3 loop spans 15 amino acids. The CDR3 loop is CASSQLGKVGEGYTF.

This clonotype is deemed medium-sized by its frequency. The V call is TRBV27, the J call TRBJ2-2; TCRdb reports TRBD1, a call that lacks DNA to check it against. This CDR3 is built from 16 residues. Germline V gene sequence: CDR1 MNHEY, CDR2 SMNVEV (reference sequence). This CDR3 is CASSFRQGSRTGELFF.

The chain's CDR3 is CASSYGAGANTGELFF. The V and J genes are TRBV6-6 and TRBJ2-2; TCRdb designates TRBD1, a call that cannot be tested without DNA. The CDR3 totals 16 residues. Germline V gives CDR1 MNHNY, CDR2 SVGAGI (reference sequence).

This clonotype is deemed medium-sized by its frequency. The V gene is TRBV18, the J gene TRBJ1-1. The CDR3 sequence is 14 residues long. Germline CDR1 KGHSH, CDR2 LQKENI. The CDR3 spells CASSPPGWDTEAFF.

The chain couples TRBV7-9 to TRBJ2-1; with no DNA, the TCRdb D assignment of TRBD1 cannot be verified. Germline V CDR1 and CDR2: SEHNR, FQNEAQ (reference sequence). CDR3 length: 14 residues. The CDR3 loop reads CASSSKKKGDEQFF.

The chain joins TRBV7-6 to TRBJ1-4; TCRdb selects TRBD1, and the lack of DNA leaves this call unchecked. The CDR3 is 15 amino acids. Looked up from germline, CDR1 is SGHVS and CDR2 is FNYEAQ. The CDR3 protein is CASSWSGGPNEKLFF.

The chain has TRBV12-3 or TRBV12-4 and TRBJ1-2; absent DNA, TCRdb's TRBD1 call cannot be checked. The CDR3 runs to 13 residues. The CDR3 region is CASSKGGNYGYTF.

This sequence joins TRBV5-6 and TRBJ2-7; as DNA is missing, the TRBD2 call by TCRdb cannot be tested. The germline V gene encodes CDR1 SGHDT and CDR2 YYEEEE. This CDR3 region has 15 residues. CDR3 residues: CASSLPPQRRREQYF.

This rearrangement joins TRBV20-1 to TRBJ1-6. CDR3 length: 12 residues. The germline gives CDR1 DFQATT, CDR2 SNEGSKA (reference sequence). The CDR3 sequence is CSARVGDSPLHF.

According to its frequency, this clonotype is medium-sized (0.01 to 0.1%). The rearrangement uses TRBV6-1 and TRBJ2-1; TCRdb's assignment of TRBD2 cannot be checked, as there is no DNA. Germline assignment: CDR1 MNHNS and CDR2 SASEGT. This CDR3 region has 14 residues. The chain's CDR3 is CASRHERGGSEQFF.

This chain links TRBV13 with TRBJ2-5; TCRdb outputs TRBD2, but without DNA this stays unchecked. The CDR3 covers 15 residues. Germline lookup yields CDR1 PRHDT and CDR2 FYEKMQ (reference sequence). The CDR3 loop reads CASSRLGTSAGTQYF.

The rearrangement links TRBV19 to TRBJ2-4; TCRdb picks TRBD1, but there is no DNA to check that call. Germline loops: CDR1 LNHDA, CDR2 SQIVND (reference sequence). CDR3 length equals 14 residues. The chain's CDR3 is CAGWTVSTKNIQYF.

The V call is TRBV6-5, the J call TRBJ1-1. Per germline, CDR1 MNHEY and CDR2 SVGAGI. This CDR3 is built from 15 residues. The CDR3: CASSYSIFVDTEAFF.

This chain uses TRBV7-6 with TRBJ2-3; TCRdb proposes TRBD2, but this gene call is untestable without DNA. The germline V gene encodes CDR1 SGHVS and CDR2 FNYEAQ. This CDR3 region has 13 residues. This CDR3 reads CASSPLRADTQYF.

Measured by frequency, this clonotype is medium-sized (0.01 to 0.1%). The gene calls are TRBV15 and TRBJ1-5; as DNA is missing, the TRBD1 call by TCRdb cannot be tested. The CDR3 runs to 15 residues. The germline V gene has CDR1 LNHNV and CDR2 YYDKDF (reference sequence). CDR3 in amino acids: CATSDPGAGNQPQHF.

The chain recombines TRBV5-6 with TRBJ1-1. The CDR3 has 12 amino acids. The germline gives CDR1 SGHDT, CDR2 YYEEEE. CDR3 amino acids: CASSFKPGEAFF.